This T cell receptor (beta chain) originates from a study of beta chain features in type 1 diabetes. Whole-study findings and limits: Across all four CD4+ subsets, people with type 1 diabetes showed modestly shorter TCRB CDR3s.

The length of the CDR3 is 15 residues. Germline-derived CDR1 and CDR2 are LGHNA and YSLEER. V lost 0 bases, J lost 7 bases, and 6 bases stayed unmatched. With respect to this clone: As yet, its antigen is unknown.

Sequencing targeted expressed TCRB transcripts, as all isolated RNA had been reverse transcribed. Sequenced by immunoSEQ multiplex PCR; TCRdb stores in-frame clones only, minus some. The profile covers around 430,000 clones, with about 30% appearing a single time and around 0.065% taken by the ten largest. The chain recombines TRBV4-3 with TRBJ2-4; TRBD2 aligns across 7 bases. The source of this sequence is a young man in good health. The sample was naive CD4+ T cells from blood. The CDR3 DNA follows: TGCGCCAGCAGCCAAGACGTTTGGGAGGGGAACATTCAGTACTTC. Amino acid sequence: CASSQDVWEGNIQYF.